Each of the 13 T cell receptor beta chains below was sequenced from the same sample in a study of blood T cell repertoires in COVID-19. Sequencing was performed with immunoSEQ multiplex PCR; in TCRdb, only in-frame clones are kept and a portion is missing. Altogether hundreds of thousands of clones are present, around 90% being singletons, with the ten largest covering roughly 6.5%. The sequenced sample was peripheral blood. The receptors derive from a man aged 55-75 years who had recovered from COVID-19.

This clone was seen more than once but under ten times. This rearrangement joins TRBV6-2 or TRBV6-3 to TRBJ2-2; 7 bases are a match to TRBD1. Germline V CDR1 and CDR2: MNHEY, SVGEGT. J was trimmed by 7 bases and V by 5 bases; bases with no gene match: 7. CDR3 size: 14 residues. The CDR3 DNA reads TGTGCCAGCAGTAATGGACAGGCCATCGGGGAGCTGTTTTTT. Amino acids: CASSNGQAIGELFF.

This clone was observed a few times. The V call is TRBV4-1, the J call TRBJ1-5; 7 nucleotides align to TRBD1. Losses at the gene ends were 4 bases for V and 3 bases for J; bases not matched to a gene: 3. The CDR3 consists of 14 residues. Germline lookup yields CDR1 MGHRA and CDR2 YSYEKL. The CDR3 loop is CASSLTGANQPQHF. The CDR3 bases are TGCGCCAGCAGCCTAACAGGGGCCAATCAGCCCCAGCATTTT.

The table lists this clone with a count of one. The V and J genes are TRBV4-1 and TRBJ2-7, with TRBD1 matching over 7 bases. The CDR3 sequence is 15 residues long. Germline lookup yields CDR1 MGHRA and CDR2 YSYEKL. Trimming cost V 5 bases and J 2 bases; bases outside gene matches: 9. The CDR3 is CASSLRKGAPYEQYF. For the CDR3, the DNA is TGCGCCAGCAGCTTGAGGAAGGGGGCTCCCTACGAGCAGTACTTC.

V is TRBV6-5 and J is TRBJ1-1; possible D gene TRBD1, 6 bases. Deletions cut 0 bases from V and 4 bases from J, with 15 bases between. Germline V gene lookup returns CDR1 MNHEY and CDR2 SVGAGI. This CDR3 is 16 amino acids long. CDR3 in amino acids: CASSYSRGGVGTEAFF. The CDR3, as DNA: TGTGCCAGCAGTTACTCGAGGGGGGGCGTTGGCACTGAAGCTTTCTTT.

Comment on this clone: One junction end disagrees with the germline gene, perhaps due to a read error. J is TRBJ2-1 and V is TRBV27, with TRBD1 identical over 7 bases. This CDR3 is built from 12 residues. Germline loops: CDR1 MNHEY, CDR2 SMNVEV (reference sequence). The CDR3 spells CASSPQGLRALF. The CDR3 DNA reads TGTGCCAGCAGTCCACAGGGGCTAAGGGCTCTCTTC.

The V gene is TRBV3-1 (or the pseudogene TRBV3-2), the J gene TRBJ2-7; 7 bases fit TRBD1. There are 15 residues in the CDR3. The trim removed 3 bases at V and 6 bases at J, leaving 11 bases unmatched. The germline gives CDR1 LGHDT, CDR2 YNNKEL (reference sequence). CDR3 nucleotides: TGTGCCAGCAGCCAGATGGACAGGCCAGGGGTCGAGCAGTACTTC. Protein sequence: CASSQMDRPGVEQYF.

J is TRBJ1-1 and V is TRBV27; no clear D. The CDR3 is 13 residues long. The V end was cut by 3 bases, the J end by 1 base, with 6 bases between. The germline V gene has CDR1 MNHEY and CDR2 SMNVEV (reference sequence). In DNA form, the CDR3 reads TGTGCCAGCAGTTTCGCCGGGAACACTGAAGCTTTCTTT. The encoded protein is CASSFAGNTEAFF.

The chain links TRBV5-4 to TRBJ2-1; 9 bases are a match to TRBD1. Per the germline V gene, CDR1 is SGHNT and CDR2 is YYREEE (reference sequence). Trimming removed 2 bases from V and 10 bases from J; junction bases left unmatched: 10. The CDR3 runs to 15 residues. CDR3 DNA: TGTGCCAGCAGCTTTCGGGACAGGGTTGATGCGGAGCAGTTCTTC. Amino acids: CASSFRDRVDAEQFF.

The chain is built from TRBV6-2 or TRBV6-3 and TRBJ2-2; 8 bases are shared with TRBD1. This CDR3 has 14 residues. Unmatched junction bases numbered 9, after V lost 2 bases and J lost 13 bases. Per the germline V gene, CDR1 is MNHEY and CDR2 is SVGEGT. The CDR3 loop is CASSYLDGTGGLFF. The CDR3 coding sequence is TGTGCCAGCAGTTACCTTGACGGGACAGGTGGGCTGTTTTTT.

The chain recombines TRBV12-3 or TRBV12-4 with TRBJ1-5, with 7 positions matching TRBD1. This CDR3 comprises 13 residues. V dropped 6 bases and J dropped 6; count of bases not matched to a gene: 5. The CDR3 DNA reads as TGTGCCAGCAGCATCACAGGGGTTCAGCCCCAGCATTTT. Its translation is CASSITGVQPQHF.

J is TRBJ2-2 and V is TRBV28, with a tentative D call TRBD2 (5 bases). V was clipped by 0 bases and J by 1 base, with 18 bases between them. Germline CDR1 is MDHEN and CDR2 is SYDVKM. The CDR3 is 19 amino acids. CDR3 nucleotide sequence: TGTGCCAGCAGTTTATGGGGCCTCGGGGTGCGAGGGAACACCGGGGAGCTGTTTTTT. Its translation: CASSLWGLGVRGNTGELFF.

The chain has TRBV3-1 (or the pseudogene TRBV3-2) and TRBJ2-5; 14 bases are shared with TRBD2. The CDR3 loop spans 15 amino acids. The J segment lost 5 bases and the V segment lost 5 bases, leaving 4 bases of the junction unmatched. Looked up from germline, CDR1 is LGHDT and CDR2 is YNNKEL (reference sequence). The CDR3, as DNA: TGTGCCAGCAGCTCCCGACTAGCGGGAGGGGAGACCCAGTACTTC. Residues: CASSSRLAGGETQYF.

This rearrangement joins TRBV6-4 to TRBJ2-5; D may be TRBD1 (5 bases). This CDR3 is built from 13 residues. Germline CDR1 is MRHNA and CDR2 is SNTAGT. Trimming removed 5 bases from V and 5 bases from J, with 12 bases in between. The CDR3 bases are TGTGCCAGCAGTAGGGGCCTCGGGGAGACCCAGTACTTC. Its protein is CASSRGLGETQYF.